This T cell receptor beta chain was found in a study of blood T cell repertoires in COVID-19. Profiling relied on immunoSEQ multiplex PCR, and the TCRdb table lists in-frame clones only, not all of them. The sample lists roughly 200,000 clones, 83% occurring once. In the case of this clone: The same CDR3 can be traced to other DNA sequences in this sample.

The J segment lost 6 bases and the V segment lost 6 bases, leaving 6 bases of the junction unmatched. CDR3 length: 12 amino acids. Germline V gives CDR1 SQVTM, CDR2 ANQGSEA. The sample consisted of peripheral blood. The V gene is TRBV29-1, the J gene TRBJ2-7; 9 bases align to TRBD1. The source is a man aged 40-49 years with active or convalescent COVID-19. Here the CDR3 reads CSVGTGGGEQYF. The CDR3 DNA reads as TGCAGCGTGGGAACAGGGGGCGGCGAGCAGTACTTC.